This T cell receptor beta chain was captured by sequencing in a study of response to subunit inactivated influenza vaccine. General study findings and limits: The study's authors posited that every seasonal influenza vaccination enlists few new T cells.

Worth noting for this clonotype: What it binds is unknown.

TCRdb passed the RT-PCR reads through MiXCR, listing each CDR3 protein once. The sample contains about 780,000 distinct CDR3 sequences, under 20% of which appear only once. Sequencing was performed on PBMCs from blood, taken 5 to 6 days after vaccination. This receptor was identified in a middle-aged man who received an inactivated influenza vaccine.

The chain's CDR3 is CASSLESAYGELFF. The DNA for the CDR3 is TGTGCCAGCAGTTTAGAGTCAGCCTACGGGGAGCTGTTTTTT. The chain has TRBV12-3 or TRBV12-4 and TRBJ2-2; D remains unclear. V lost 1 base to trimming and J lost 7 bases, with 10 bases between them. The CDR3 is 14 residues long.